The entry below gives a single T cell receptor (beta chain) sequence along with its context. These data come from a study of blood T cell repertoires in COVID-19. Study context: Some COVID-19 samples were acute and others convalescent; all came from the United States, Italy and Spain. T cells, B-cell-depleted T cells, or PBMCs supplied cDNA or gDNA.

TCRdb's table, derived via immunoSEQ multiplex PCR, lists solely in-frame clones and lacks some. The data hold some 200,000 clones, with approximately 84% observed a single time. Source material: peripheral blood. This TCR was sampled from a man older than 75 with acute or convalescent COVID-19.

For the CDR3, the DNA is TGTGCCAGCAGCCCTACCCTAGCGGGAGAACCAGATACGCAGTATTTT. This encodes CASSPTLAGEPDTQYF. The rearrangement links TRBV7-6 to TRBJ2-3; TRBD2 matches at 10 bases. This CDR3 comprises 16 residues. Germline V lookup: CDR1 SGHVS, CDR2 FNYEAQ. After removal of 5 bases from V and 4 bases from J, the junction contained 9 bases not matched to a gene.